The clone carrying this T cell receptor (beta chain) was recorded many times. Its antigen remains unknown. This sample is drawn from a study of CD8+ T cells in alopecia areata. Study information: Treated patients were given 5 to 10 mg oral tofacitinib twice daily. Study observations and caveats: A large proportion of expanded lesional clones were detected persisting in scalp and blood during tofacitinib. Scalp clonality and expanded CD8+ clones among the top 100 showed significant decreases with tofacitinib.

TCR sequencing used cDNA made by reverse transcription of extracted RNA. Method: immunoSEQ multiplex PCR; TCRdb's copy keeps in-frame clones and lacks some. Among fewer than 150,000 clones listed, 58% were seen once. The CDR3 sequence is 13 residues long. CDR1 and CDR2 (germline): LNHDA, SQIVND (reference sequence). Trimming took off 6 bases at V and 5 bases at J, with 11 bases between the two ends. Described treatment: oral pan-JAK inhibitor, 5-10 mg twice daily. This sample comprised CD8+ T cells sorted from blood, obtained at week 4, from a patient treated with tofacitinib. This TCR derives from a human donor with alopecia areata. V gene TRBV19 combines with J gene TRBJ2-1, with D possibly being TRBD2 (6 bases). The CDR3 sequence is CASSLTRDNEQFF. The CDR3 DNA is TGTGCCAGTAGCCTGACTAGGGACAATGAGCAGTTCTTC.